Sequencing of this TCR beta chain was carried out in a study of T cells in Graves' hyperthyroidism and ophthalmopathy. Pregnant or lactating patients were excluded, as were those with uncontrolled infection or other autoimmune disease. Diagnosing involved the use of clinical symptoms, serum thyroxine and TRAb, thyroid ultrasound and orbital computed tomography. PBMCs stemmed from over 7.5 ml fresh peripheral blood. Findings and caveats of the study: With a median lead of 6.5 months before onset, the model predicted ophthalmopathy.

Researchers amplified the TCR beta CDR3 regions from RNA transcripts. The TCR CDR3 first-round RT-PCR relied on the HTBI primer set. From the multiplex PCR reads, TCRdb called clonotypes with MiXCR, one entry per CDR3 protein. The sample has around 190,000 distinct CDR3 sequences, about a sixth seen once. At least ten counts were recorded for this clonotype. Its target is unknown. The germline V and J ends were trimmed by 1 base and 3 bases, with 13 bases remaining between them. CDR3 length: 15 amino acids. The germline V gene encodes CDR1 SGHAT and CDR2 FQNNGV. The sequence was obtained from a woman aged 45 to 65 with Graves' hyperthyroidism. Sequenced material: blood. V usage is TRBV11-2 and J usage is TRBJ2-7; D is perhaps TRBD2 (5 bases). Here the CDR3 reads CASSLADGNFYEQYF. The CDR3 DNA is TGTGCCAGCAGCTTAGCGGACGGGAACTTCTACGAGCAGTACTTC.